This T cell receptor (beta chain) is from a study of blood T cells in healthy people across ages. Findings and caveats of the study: Diversity figures derived from one million T cells were judged to underestimate the true value. Diversity was higher, and naive CD4+ cells more numerous, in long-lived donors than in aged donors. In the absence of known donor CMV status, changes in expanded clonotypes were possibly confounded. The study could not conclusively compare naive and antigen-experienced cells, given its unsorted PBMCs.

Primed by a sample-barcoded 5' primer and a J-beta primer mix, a second PCR proceeded for about 6 to 11 cycles. Each CDR3 protein is one row after TCRdb ran MiXCR on the 5' RACE reads. Found here are 1.5 million or so distinct CDR3 sequences, 40% to 50% of them singletons; the top ten hold 7.9%. The CDR3 loop spans 14 amino acids. From germline, CDR1 is SGHRS and CDR2 YFSETQ. Points on this clonotype: Its antigen is unknown. One end of the junction fails to match germline, which may point to a read error.

The genes are TRBV5-1 and TRBJ2-7, with a tentative D call TRBD1 (5 bases). Sequencing used blood. The TCR comes from a woman aged 18-29 years in good health. The CDR3 here is CVSSPLAGSYEQYF. For the CDR3, the DNA is TGCGTCAGCAGCCCCCTCGCAGGGTCCTACGAGCAGTACTTC. The variable domain in full, completed from reference TRBV5-1 and TRBJ2-7, reads KAGVTQTPRYLIKTRGQQVTLSCSPISGHRSVSWYQQTPGQGLQFLFEYFSETQRNKGNFPGRFSGRQFSNSRSEMNVSTLELGDSALYLCVSSPLAGSYEQYFGPGTRLTVT.